These 19 T cell receptor beta chains share one sample of origin, sequenced in a study of T cell changes during pregnancy in multiple sclerosis. The data were produced by immunoSEQ multiplex PCR, yet TCRdb's version contains in-frame clones alone and is incomplete. This table has 30,000 to 45,000 clones, 80% to 90% appearing once. The sequences come from CD4+ T cells from peripheral blood mononuclear cells, collected before pregnancy. These receptors were taken from a female donor with multiple sclerosis, enrolled in a pregnancy study.

This clone was found a few times. This rearrangement joins TRBV7-8 to TRBJ2-1; 9 nucleotides agree with TRBD1. The CDR3 has 14 amino acids. CDR1 and CDR2 (germline): SGHVS, FQNEAQ. Unmatched junction bases numbered 8, after V lost 4 bases and J lost 10 bases. DNA for the CDR3: TGTGCCAGCAGCTATAACAGGGGGCGAGGAGAGCAGTTCTTC. It specifies CASSYNRGRGEQFF.

The sample holds a few counts of this clone. The chain couples TRBV4-1 to TRBJ1-4; D call uncertain. Germline loops: CDR1 MGHRA, CDR2 YSYEKL. CDR3 length equals 15 residues. V was clipped by 1 base and J by 8 bases, with 14 bases between them. DNA for the CDR3: TGCGCCAGCAGCCAAGGCCGGCCCCAGGAAGAAAAACTGTTTTTT. This codes for CASSQGRPQEEKLFF.

In this sample, this clone turned up a few times. V and J are TRBV27 and TRBJ2-2, with unresolved D. The V and J ends lost 1 base and 4 bases respectively, with 13 bases between them. There are 16 residues in the CDR3. Looked up from germline, CDR1 is MNHEY and CDR2 is SMNVEV (reference sequence). Here the CDR3 reads CASSLYAPPGTGELFF. As DNA, the CDR3 is TGTGCCAGCAGTTTATACGCCCCACCAGGCACCGGGGAGCTGTTTTTT.

This clone appeared once. The V and J genes are TRBV7-2 and TRBJ1-4; 11 nucleotides match TRBD1. J was trimmed by 8 bases and V by 3 bases; bases with no gene match: 5. The CDR3 spans 15 residues. Germline lookup yields CDR1 SGHTA and CDR2 FQGNSA. CDR3 in amino acids: CASSFKRDRGEKLFF. For the CDR3, the DNA is TGTGCCAGCAGCTTCAAGCGGGACAGGGGGGAAAAACTGTTTTTT.

This clone has a handful of counts. The chain links TRBV7-2 to TRBJ2-7; 7 nucleotides align to TRBD2. This CDR3 has 15 amino acids. Germline loops: CDR1 SGHTA, CDR2 FQGNSA. V dropped 2 bases and J dropped 4; count of bases not matched to a gene: 8. CDR3 sequence (DNA): TGTGCCAGCAGCTTAAGTGGCGGGAGTTTATACGAGCAGTACTTC. Its protein product is CASSLSGGSLYEQYF.

The V gene is TRBV2, the J gene TRBJ1-1; 9 bases are shared with TRBD1. The CDR3 sequence is 13 residues long. Per germline, CDR1 SNHLY and CDR2 FYNNEI. The junction had 2 bases not matched to a gene; V was cut back by 6 bases and J by 3 bases. The CDR3 is CASRGQGYTEAFF. DNA of the CDR3: TGTGCCAGCAGGGGACAGGGTTACACTGAAGCTTTCTTT.

The chain recombines TRBV4-1 with TRBJ2-1, with TRBD2 matching 11 bases. CDR1 and CDR2 (germline): MGHRA, YSYEKL. After removal of 0 bases from V and 0 bases from J, the junction contained 16 bases not matched to a gene. The CDR3 consists of 22 residues. CDR3 sequence (DNA): TGCGCCAGCAGCCAAGAAGGATTAGCGGGAGGGTTTAAGACTAGCTCCTACAATGAGCAGTTCTTC. It is translated as CASSQEGLAGGFKTSSYNEQFF.

The V gene is TRBV9, the J gene TRBJ2-3, with 7 positions matching TRBD2. Germline V lookup: CDR1 SGDLS, CDR2 YYNGEE. V shed 2 bases and J 7 bases; nucleotides not matched to a gene: 10. The CDR3 covers 15 residues. This chain's CDR3 is CASSVSSGRPNTQYF. Here the CDR3 DNA reads TGTGCCAGCAGCGTCTCTAGCGGTCGCCCGAATACGCAGTATTTT.

V gene TRBV30 combines with J gene TRBJ2-2, with unresolved D. Trimming took 0 bases from V and 6 from J, leaving 8 bases between them. Per the germline V gene, CDR1 is GTSNPN and CDR2 is SVGIG (reference sequence). The CDR3 is 13 amino acids. CDR3 DNA sequence: TGTGCCTGGAGTGTACACGAGGCCGGGGAGCTGTTTTTT. Encoded protein: CAWSVHEAGELFF.

This clone was seen only once. Mismatch with germline at one junction end may stem from a read error. This sequence joins TRBV7-7 and TRBJ2-2; D gene unclear. The CDR3 runs 13 residues. Looked up from germline, CDR1 is SSHAT and CDR2 is FNYEAQ (reference sequence). The CDR3: CASSQAITGELFF. The CDR3 nucleotides read TGTGCTAGCAGCCAGGCCATCACCGGGGAGCTGTTTTTT.

The table lists this clone with a few counts. This chain connects TRBV5-4 to TRBJ2-5; 12 bases are a match to TRBD2. Trimming removed 4 bases from V and 5 bases from J; junction bases left unmatched: 18. There are 19 residues in the CDR3. Germline V gene sequence: CDR1 SGHNT, CDR2 YYREEE (reference sequence). The CDR3 protein is CASSRSNGGLAGSFETQYF. As DNA, the CDR3 is TGTGCCAGCAGCCGCTCGAACGGAGGACTAGCGGGATCATTCGAGACCCAGTACTTC.

The chain couples TRBV28 to TRBJ2-1; the match to TRBD2 covers 13 bases. The ends lost 5 bases at V and 9 bases at J; junction bases unmatched: 10. Germline CDR1 MDHEN, CDR2 SYDVKM. This CDR3 has 16 amino acids. Here the CDR3 reads CASSPTGLAGVGEQFF. The CDR3 DNA reads TGTGCCAGCAGTCCGACCGGACTAGCGGGAGTGGGTGAGCAGTTCTTC.

This clone was seen a few times. The chain links TRBV7-2 to TRBJ1-2; unclear D gene. The length of the CDR3 is 14 residues. The germline V gene has CDR1 SGHTA and CDR2 FQGNSA. V was cut by 1 base and J by 5 bases, with 11 bases left in between. CDR3 amino acids: CASSLDQQLYGYTF. The CDR3 DNA reads as TGTGCCAGCAGCTTAGATCAACAGCTTTATGGCTACACCTTC. Filled out from reference TRBV7-2 and TRBJ1-2, the complete variable domain reads GAGVSQSPSNKVTEKGKDVELRCDPISGHTALYWYRQSLGQGLEFLIYFQGNSAPDKSGLPSDRFSAERTGGSVSTLTIQRTQQEDSAVYLCASSLDQQLYGYTFGSGTRLTVV.

A single count supports this clone. The CDR3 DNA reads as TGTGCCAGCTCACCACCAGAATTTGGGACAGGAGCGATAAACACCATATATTTT. It specifies CASSPPEFGTGAINTIYF. The chain combines TRBV18 with TRBJ1-3, with 8 bases aligning to TRBD1. The CDR3 totals 18 residues. Germline CDR1 reads KGHSH; CDR2 reads LQKENI. The V gene end was trimmed by 0 bases and the J gene end by 6 bases; junction bases not matched to a gene: 13.

This chain joins TRBV6-5 and TRBJ2-1; D not certain. Germline V gene lookup returns CDR1 MNHEY and CDR2 SVGAGI. CDR3 length: 16 residues. Trimming shortened V by 1 base and J by 7 bases, and 17 bases separated the two germline ends. CDR3 residues: CASSYYLVGEVNEQFF. The CDR3 DNA is TGTGCCAGCAGTTACTATCTAGTAGGTGAGGTTAATGAGCAGTTCTTC.

V gene TRBV6-4 combines with J gene TRBJ2-3, with 12 positions matching TRBD2. This CDR3 spans 14 amino acids. Germline V CDR1 and CDR2: MRHNA, SNTAGT. V dropped 4 bases and J dropped 6; count of bases not matched to a gene: 2. In DNA, the CDR3 is TGTGCCAGCAGTGGACTAGCGGGAGTGGATACGCAGTATTTT. Protein sequence: CASSGLAGVDTQYF.

V usage is TRBV5-1 and J usage is TRBJ2-5; D might be TRBD2 (5 bases). The CDR3 has 14 amino acids. Germline values: CDR1 SGHRS, CDR2 YFSETQ. Trimming took 2 bases from V and 2 from J, leaving 10 bases between them. The CDR3 DNA follows: TGCGCCAGCAGCTTTACTAGGGATCAAGAGACCCAGTACTTC. Translating gives CASSFTRDQETQYF. Filled out from reference TRBV5-1 and TRBJ2-5, the complete variable domain reads KAGVTQTPRYLIKTRGQQVTLSCSPISGHRSVSWYQQTPGQGLQFLFEYFSETQRNKGNFPGRFSGRQFSNSRSEMNVSTLELGDSALYLCASSFTRDQETQYFGPGTRLLVL.

The CDR3 loop reads CASSSQGQDLYGYTF. DNA of the CDR3: TGTGCCAGCAGTTCCCAGGGACAGGACTTGTATGGCTACACCTTC. The chain recombines TRBV27 with TRBJ1-2; 8 nucleotides align to TRBD1. Germline assignment: CDR1 MNHEY and CDR2 SMNVEV (reference sequence). V lost 4 bases, J lost 5 bases, and 9 bases stayed unmatched. CDR3 size: 15 residues.

The chain is built from TRBV5-4 and TRBJ2-3, with 11 positions matching TRBD2. The J segment lost 6 bases and the V segment lost 0 bases, leaving 6 bases of the junction unmatched. Germline CDR1 is SGHNT and CDR2 is YYREEE (reference sequence). There are 16 residues in the CDR3. CDR3 sequence reads: CASSLDSGRADDTQYF. CDR3 nucleotide sequence: TGTGCCAGCAGCTTGGATAGCGGGAGGGCCGATGATACGCAGTATTTT.